These 5 T cell receptor beta chains came from one sample sequenced in a study of blood T cells in healthy people across ages. Then a second PCR, running roughly 7 to 12 cycles, was carried out with a sample-barcoded 5' primer and a J-beta primer mix. TCRdb itself ran the 5' RACE reads through MiXCR, one entry per CDR3 protein. The profile shows about 1.7 million distinct CDR3 sequences, 28% of them singletons. The sample consisted of blood. These TCRs come from a woman aged 30 to 39 in good health.

The rearrangement uses TRBV27 and TRBJ1-2; D is uncertain. The V gene's germline CDR1 is MNHEY and CDR2 SMNVEV (reference sequence). V was trimmed by 8 bases and J by 4 bases, leaving 14 bases between them. The CDR3 extends over 13 amino acids. In DNA, the CDR3 is TGTGCCAGCGGGCCGCGTTACTTCTATGGCTACACCTTC. As protein: CASGPRYFYGYTF.

CDR3 DNA: TGTGCCAGCAGTTTGCTGGACGCCAACGTCCTGACTTTC. It is translated as CASSLLDANVLTF. The chain has TRBV6-2 or TRBV6-3 and TRBJ2-6, with D uncertain. The germline V gene encodes CDR1 MNHEY and CDR2 SVGEGT. V lost 4 bases, J lost 7 bases, and 8 bases lay in between. This CDR3 is built from 13 residues.

This clonotype occurred a few times. This chain connects TRBV20-1 to TRBJ2-1, with 9 nucleotides matching TRBD2. In germline, CDR1 is DFQATT, CDR2 SNEGSKA (reference sequence). V was pared by 4 bases and J by 7 bases, with 8 bases of the junction left unmatched. This CDR3 is built from 14 residues. CDR3 sequence reads: CSAKIAGARNEQFF. CDR3 in DNA: TGCAGTGCTAAAATAGCGGGGGCTCGGAATGAGCAGTTCTTC.

This clonotype has more than one count but fewer than ten. The V gene is TRBV7-2, the J gene TRBJ2-4; D gene uncertain. CDR1 SGHTA and CDR2 FQGNSA come from the germline V gene. V was shortened by 5 bases and J by 3 bases, with 8 bases between the two germline ends. CDR3 length: 13 amino acids. CDR3 residues: CASSAQVKNIQYF. The CDR3 nucleotides read TGTGCCAGCAGCGCCCAAGTCAAAAACATTCAGTACTTC.

The chain employs TRBV5-1 and TRBJ2-5; D remains ambiguous. CDR3 length equals 14 residues. Germline V lookup: CDR1 SGHRS, CDR2 YFSETQ. V gave up 3 bases and J gave up 2 bases, with 11 bases separating them. CDR3 residues: CASSSSDSQETQYF. CDR3 coding DNA: TGCGCCAGCAGCTCGAGCGATAGTCAAGAGACCCAGTACTTC.